This record covers a single TCR beta chain. Which antigen it targets is not known. Per-nucleotide qualities are absent, and no much larger clonotype sits a single base away. Donors were healthy HIV-negative adults with no recently reported acute infections or vaccinations. Every donor was a Caucasian adult residing in Nashville, Tennessee, USA. CD4+ T cells were enriched through magnetic negative selection, after which naive cells were positively selected on CD45RA and the remaining negative fraction served as the memory subset. Blood was collected by leukapheresis, and PBMCs were isolated by Ficoll-Histopaque density gradient centrifugation and then cryopreserved in liquid nitrogen vapor phase. Purity and quantity of every magnetically sorted T cell population were checked by analytical flow cytometry. From each sorted fraction, genomic DNA was isolated and quantified by UV absorbance on a Nanodrop 2000c.

The sample is drawn from a study of shared clonotypes between healthy human individuals (dated by TCRdb to the early 2020s). For context, the study as a whole: The cohort included three men and two women between 18 and 49 years of age. For each donor, CD4 naive and CD4 memory were each given three plates, CD8 naive was given two plates, and CD8 memory was given one plate. The study deeply sequenced blood TCR repertoires of five healthy adults to estimate repertoire size and the extent of clonotype sharing between individuals. Different laboratories and diverse techniques were used to prepare libraries and sequence TCR repertoires, to increase sequencing depth and limit assay-specific biases. Between about 0.9 and 8.9 billion PBMCs per donor were obtained by leukapheresis.

The CDR3 runs 13 amino acids, cysteine and phenylalanine included. Just CDR3 DNA is preserved here, 39 bases in frame from base 1. After removal of 4 bases from V and 3 bases from J, the junction retains 2 bases not matched to a gene. The CDR1 and CDR2 encoded by the germline V gene are SGHRS and YFSETQ. Using the deep immunoSEQ assay, multiplex PCR amplified TCR CDR3 regions from genomic DNA. Genomic DNA extracted from each cell subset was distributed evenly over all wells of several immunoSEQ 96-well plates, and each plate served as one replicate. Each replicate PCR for sorted subsets received roughly 0.2 ug genomic DNA, equal to about 29,000 T cell genomes. Purified libraries were measured with a Qubit 3.0 fluorometer, size-checked on a Bioanalyzer 2100, and measured again with the KAPA Library Quantification kit. Every immunoSEQ 96-well plate was sequenced on a separate single-read 150-cycle Illumina NextSeq 550 flow cell. On the study's bioinformatics: Because the immunoSEQ output held only junctional sequences and lacked quality scores, the filtering could not match the filtering applied to full-length reads. To assign V/J genes and CDR3, sequences were annotated using PyIR, a Python wrapper for IgBLAST v1.9, with IMGT germline references. Reads were filtered out if the reads had weak V/J assignments (E-value above 1e-6), no CDR3, stop codons, out-of-frame junctions, or ambiguous translated residues. A V3J clonotype was defined by an identical inferred V gene, J gene, and CDR3 amino acid sequence. Percentage overlap between repertoires was calculated by dividing the number of shared unique clonotypes by the size of the smaller repertoire. Repertoire richness was assessed with RTK rarefaction, the Chao1 estimator, and Recon v2.1 estimates of unobserved clonotypes. Generation probabilities were computed with OLGA for all TCRbeta clonotypes obtained by the gDNA method from several donors. TCRdb obtained this table from immuneACCESS and retained in-frame rearrangements with V and J assigned. These tables miss some clones; where compared with another copy, unresolved V genes account for less than half of the shortfall, and the remainder is unexplained. The DNA was the basis for D and trimming; V, J and clone size are from that table. The sample yields roughly 1,100,000 clones; about 70% were counted once. The ten largest clones add up to approximately 1.5% of the sample.

What the study reported, not specific to this receptor: Naive subsets generally had larger estimated clonotype richness than memory subsets. Because the study included only a small number of donors, the genetic and exposure-history diversity represented was limited. Compared with non-shared clonotypes, clonotypes shared by all four sorted-subset donors had higher generation probabilities. Based on pairwise subsampling, the degree of clonotype sharing among donors was expected to be affected by sequencing depth. Around 5% of naive CD4, 3% to 4% of naive CD8, approximately 2.2% of memory CD4, and about 0.4% of memory CD8 clonotypes were shared across several donors. Sampling was restricted to blood, and TCR repertoires in tissues likely differ from the TCR repertoires found in blood. Incomplete sequencing was indicated by rarefaction of sorted-subset datasets, despite the large sequencing depth.

This TCR came from a man between 18 and 29 years old in good health. The sample comprised memory CD4+ T cells sorted from blood. The cell subset or site label of this sample denotes: CD45RA-negative fraction. The sequence links TRBV5-1 to TRBJ2-7; 9 bases in the middle match TRBD1. This receptor carries the CDR3 CASSRGQGYEQYF. The bases read TGCGCCAGCAGCCGGGGACAGGGCTACGAGCAGTACTTC.